The 14 T cell receptor beta chains presented below share a single source sample, sequenced in a study of vaccination effects on CD4 cells after COVID-19. In the ViraFEST assay, antigen-specific CD4+ clonotypes were identified by expansion after peptide-pool stimulation. Once cultured for around 11 days, the cells underwent separation to obtain CD4+ T cells. Between March and December 2020, the person had a SARS-CoV-2 infection that PCR confirmed. The antigens these receptors bind are not known. Produced via immunoSEQ multiplex PCR; TCRdb's table is partial and in-frame only. Among approximately 31,000 clones listed, 55% to 75% were seen once. Sequenced material: CD4+ T cells from PBMCs cultured with a peptide pool, taken before COVID-19 vaccination. These receptors were obtained from a human donor who had a prior SARS-CoV-2 infection.

The CDR3 bases are TGCGCCAGCAGCGATCCGGGACAGGGGGCCACTGAAGCTTTCTTT. Encoded protein: CASSDPGQGATEAFF. V and J are TRBV5-1 and TRBJ1-1, with 12 nucleotides matching TRBD1. CDR3 length: 15 residues. V shed 4 bases and J 4 bases; nucleotides not matched to a gene: 5. Looked up from germline, CDR1 is SGHRS and CDR2 is YFSETQ. The full variable domain, rest sourced from reference TRBV5-1 and TRBJ1-1, is KAGVTQTPRYLIKTRGQQVTLSCSPISGHRSVSWYQQTPGQGLQFLFEYFSETQRNKGNFPGRFSGRQFSNSRSEMNVSTLELGDSALYLCASSDPGQGATEAFFGQGTRLTVV.

The J gene is TRBJ2-6, the V gene TRBV18; tentative D call: TRBD2 (5 bases). The CDR3 consists of 19 residues. V lost 5 bases, J lost 0 bases, and 20 bases lay in between. Germline V gene data show CDR1 as KGHSH and CDR2 as LQKENI. CDR3 bases: TGTGCCAGCTCATCACTCCAGGCCCGGGGAGTCTCTGGGGCCAACGTCCTGACTTTC. Residues: CASSSLQARGVSGANVLTF.

The V call is TRBV20-1, the J call TRBJ2-5, with D possibly being TRBD2 (6 bases). The CDR3 covers 15 residues. CDR1 DFQATT and CDR2 SNEGSKA come from the germline V gene (reference sequence). The germline V and J ends were trimmed by 3 bases and 5 bases, with 19 bases remaining between them. The CDR3, as DNA: TGCAGTGCTAGTGGTAGACTAGGCCGGAGGGAGACCCAGTACTTC. Amino acid sequence: CSASGRLGRRETQYF.

This chain uses TRBV9 with TRBJ2-1; 13 nucleotides match TRBD2. Germline V gives CDR1 SGDLS, CDR2 YYNGEE. J was trimmed by 8 bases and V by 0 bases; bases with no gene match: 8. This CDR3 is 17 amino acids long. For the CDR3, the DNA is TGTGCCAGCAGCGTAGGAGGACTAGCGGGAGAAATCTATGAGCAGTTCTTC. The encoded protein is CASSVGGLAGEIYEQFF.

This sequence joins TRBV3-1 (or the pseudogene TRBV3-2) and TRBJ2-2; D unresolved. The V and J ends lost 1 base and 2 bases respectively, with 5 bases between them. The CDR3 contains 14 residues. Germline values: CDR1 LGHDT, CDR2 YNNKEL (reference sequence). CDR3: CASSQAINTGELFF. The CDR3, as DNA: TGTGCCAGCAGCCAAGCAATCAACACCGGGGAGCTGTTTTTT.

This clone has only a few counts. The rearrangement joins TRBV4-2 to TRBJ2-7; a weak D match, TRBD1 (5 bases). The V end was cut by 0 bases, the J end by 1 base, with 13 bases between. This CDR3 spans 16 amino acids. CDR1 and CDR2 (germline): LGHNA, YNFKEQ. For the CDR3, the DNA is TGTGCCAGCAGCCAAGATGGAAATTCAGGGTCCTACGAGCAGTACTTC. Translated, it gives CASSQDGNSGSYEQYF.

The CDR3 sequence is CASSPSRGFREQFF. CDR3 nucleotide sequence: TGTGCCAGCAGCCCCAGTAGGGGGTTCAGGGAGCAGTTCTTC. The rearrangement links TRBV7-3 to TRBJ2-1; tentative D call: TRBD1 (6 bases). The germline gives CDR1 SGHTA, CDR2 FQGTGA. The CDR3 spans 14 residues. V was pared by 5 bases and J by 10 bases, with 18 bases between.

The chain has TRBV29-1 and TRBJ2-5; perhaps TRBD1 as D (5 bases). This CDR3 spans 13 amino acids. Germline V CDR1 and CDR2: SQVTM, ANQGSEA. Trimming took 2 bases from V and 1 from J, leaving 8 bases between them. This CDR3 reads CSVETGAQETQYF. The CDR3 region has the DNA TGCAGCGTTGAAACTGGGGCCCAAGAGACCCAGTACTTC. Using reference TRBV29-1 and TRBJ2-5 for the parts outside the CDR3, the full variable domain is SAVISQKPSRDICQRGTSLTIQCQVDSQVTMMFWYRQQPGQSLTLIATANQGSEATYESGFVIDKFPISRPNLTFSTLTVSNMSPEDSSIYLCSVETGAQETQYFGPGTRLLVL.

This chain uses TRBV6-1 with TRBJ2-5, with D uncertain. V lost 0 bases and J 7 bases, leaving 18 bases between the germline ends. Germline V gives CDR1 MNHNS, CDR2 SASEGT. The CDR3 is made up of 16 amino acids. The CDR3 protein is CASSEAAGVRVWTQYF. The CDR3 nucleotides read TGTGCCAGCAGTGAAGCGGCAGGCGTTAGGGTTTGGACCCAGTACTTC.

This clone was detected a few times. This chain connects TRBV20-1 to TRBJ2-7; possible D gene TRBD2, 6 bases. CDR3 length: 11 residues. Germline CDR1 is DFQATT and CDR2 is SNEGSKA (reference sequence). The ends were cut back, 5 bases at V and 12 bases at J, with 17 bases in the middle. This chain's CDR3 is CSAPTGGSRYF. The CDR3 nucleotides read TGCAGTGCTCCAACTGGGGGGAGTCGGTACTTC.

This chain uses TRBV7-3 with TRBJ2-7; maybe TRBD1 (6 bases). Germline CDR1 reads SGHTA; CDR2 reads FQGTGA. The CDR3 sequence is 13 residues long. Trimming left V 5 bases short and J 2 bases short, with 10 bases between. The CDR3 DNA is TGTGCCAGCAGCCCGGACAGAACCTACGAGCAGTACTTC. Its translation: CASSPDRTYEQYF.

The chain combines TRBV19 with TRBJ1-2; 7 bases align to TRBD1. The CDR3 covers 14 residues. The V gene end was trimmed by 8 bases and the J gene end by 5 bases; junction bases not matched to a gene: 11. From germline, CDR1 is LNHDA and CDR2 SQIVND (reference sequence). The CDR3 is CASGGGQSPYGYTF. CDR3 in DNA: TGTGCCAGTGGGGGGGGACAGTCTCCTTATGGCTACACCTTC.

The sample holds one count of this clone. The chain links TRBV6-5 to TRBJ2-3; no reliable D call. Between the trimmed V and J ends, which lost 4 bases and 0 bases, there was a span of 14 bases. The CDR3 contains 16 residues. Germline CDR1 MNHEY, CDR2 SVGAGI. DNA of the CDR3: TGTGCCAGCAGTTCCCCCTACGGACGCAGCACAGATACGCAGTATTTT. It yields the protein CASSSPYGRSTDTQYF.

This clone was counted a single time. This sequence joins TRBV18 and TRBJ2-1; 9 positions match TRBD1. Germline CDR1 KGHSH, CDR2 LQKENI. V lost 4 bases and J lost 9; bases outside the gene matches: 22. This CDR3 comprises 19 residues. CDR3 amino acids: CASSLYPGQGAASLSEQFF. The DNA for the CDR3 is TGTGCCAGCTCACTTTACCCGGGACAGGGTGCAGCGAGTTTAAGTGAGCAGTTCTTC. The full variable domain, with the rest looked up from reference TRBV18 and TRBJ2-1, is NAGVMQNPRHLVRRRGQEARLRCSPMKGHSHVYWYRQLPEEGLKFMVYLQKENIIDESGMPKERFSAEFPKEGPSILRIQQVVRGDSAAYFCASSLYPGQGAASLSEQFFGPGTRLTVL.